This T cell receptor (beta chain) was retrieved from a study of blood T cell repertoires in COVID-19. In the original workflow: Cell counts per sample came from amplifying reference gene primers. The assay was immunoSEQ multiplex PCR, and TCRdb's table has in-frame clones only and misses some. That table gives V, J and clone size, and the DNA gave D and trimming. The top ten hold around 8% of the sample, which has 140,000 to 150,000 clones, 70% to 90% seen once. Germline lookup yields CDR1 SGHKS and CDR2 YYEKEE (reference sequence). This CDR3 spans 17 amino acids. The junction had 18 bases not matched to a gene; V was cut back by 4 bases and J by 9 bases.

V and J are TRBV5-5 and TRBJ2-1, with 8 positions matching TRBD1. Sequencing input: peripheral blood. The sequence came from a woman aged 55-70 years with COVID-19, enrolled during active disease. The CDR3: CASSDPPLGQGNGEQFF. The CDR3 region has the DNA TGTGCCAGCAGCGATCCTCCCCTTGGACAGGGAAATGGTGAGCAGTTCTTC.